This T cell receptor beta chain came from a study of T cells in Graves' hyperthyroidism and ophthalmopathy. RNA transcripts yielded amplified TCR beta CDR3 regions. A set of HTBI primers served as the primers for a first-round RT-PCR of the TCR CDR3. Via MiXCR, TCRdb re-called the multiplex PCR reads, giving one row per CDR3 protein. Of fewer than 850,000 distinct CDR3 sequences listed, 15% to 20% are singletons. Trimming pared 0 bases from V and 11 bases from J, leaving 16 bases between. Looked up from germline, CDR1 is LGHDT and CDR2 is YNNKEL (reference sequence). This CDR3 is 14 amino acids long. This clonotype showed up many times.

The source of this sequence is a man aged 50 to 59 with Graves' hyperthyroidism. Sequenced material: blood. The rearrangement uses TRBV3-1 and TRBJ1-1; D possibly corresponds to TRBD1 (6 bases). CDR3 protein: CASSQERGYYGAFF. For the CDR3, the DNA is TGTGCCAGCAGCCAAGAGAGGGGGTATTACGGCGCTTTCTTT.